The 22 T cell receptor beta chains in this list originate from one sample, sequenced in a study of blood T cell repertoires in COVID-19. Sequenced by immunoSEQ multiplex PCR; TCRdb stores in-frame clones only, minus some. The sample holds around 190,000 clones; 75% to 85% are singletons and the top ten take about 6.9%. Material for sequencing was peripheral blood. The receptors were sampled from a man between 60 and 75 years old with acute or convalescent COVID-19.

The rearrangement links TRBV7-2 to TRBJ2-3; 11 positions match TRBD2. V was pared by 0 bases and J by 5 bases, with 16 bases of the junction left unmatched. The length of the CDR3 is 20 residues. Germline values: CDR1 SGHTA, CDR2 FQGNSA. CDR3 bases: TGTGCCAGCAGCTTAGCATACGGACTAGCGGGTGACACCAGGGGAGATACGCAGTATTTT. It codes for CASSLAYGLAGDTRGDTQYF. Full variable domain (outside the CDR3, taken from reference TRBV7-2 and TRBJ2-3): GAGVSQSPSNKVTEKGKDVELRCDPISGHTALYWYRQSLGQGLEFLIYFQGNSAPDKSGLPSDRFSAERTGGSVSTLTIQRTQQEDSAVYLCASSLAYGLAGDTRGDTQYFGPGTRLTVL.

This chain uses TRBV3-1 (or the pseudogene TRBV3-2) with TRBJ1-5; the D is unclear. Germline lookup yields CDR1 LGHDT and CDR2 YNNKEL (reference sequence). CDR3 size: 14 residues. Trimming removed 1 base from V and 5 bases from J, with 9 bases in between. The CDR3 DNA is TGTGCCAGCAGCCAAGCAGGCTCCTATCAGCCCCAGCATTTT. This sequence encodes CASSQAGSYQPQHF.

This chain connects TRBV5-1 to TRBJ2-7; 8 nucleotides line up with TRBD2. Germline assignment: CDR1 SGHRS and CDR2 YFSETQ. V gave up 2 bases and J gave up 0 bases; unmatched junction bases: 7. The CDR3 contains 16 residues. The CDR3 DNA follows: TGCGCCAGCAGCTTAGACGGGAGGGCTAGCTCCTACGAGCAGTACTTC. This gives the protein CASSLDGRASSYEQYF.

The chain couples TRBV4-1 to TRBJ2-5; a weak D match, TRBD1 (6 bases). V lost 4 bases and J 5 bases, leaving 14 bases between the germline ends. CDR1 MGHRA and CDR2 YSYEKL come from the germline V gene. This CDR3 is built from 14 residues. CDR3 nucleotides: TGCGCCAGCAGCCCCCAGGGGCGGTTGGAGACCCAGTACTTC. Its translation is CASSPQGRLETQYF.

In this sample, this clone turned up a few times. The V and J genes are TRBV7-2 and TRBJ1-3; D is unclear. Germline lookup yields CDR1 SGHTA and CDR2 FQGNSA. The CDR3 loop spans 17 amino acids. V gave up 1 base and J gave up 0 bases, with 13 bases separating them. The CDR3 coding sequence is TGTGCCAGCAGCTTAGACGGGTCCTGGTCCTCTGGAAACACCATATATTTT. This translates into CASSLDGSWSSGNTIYF.

This chain links TRBV3-1 (or the pseudogene TRBV3-2) with TRBJ1-4, with D perhaps TRBD1 (5 bases). Germline CDR1 and CDR2: LGHDT and YNNKEL (reference sequence). CDR3 size: 14 residues. Trimming removed 3 bases from V and 0 bases from J, with 5 bases in between. CDR3 nucleotides: TGTGCCAGCAGCCAGACAGCAACTAATGAAAAACTGTTTTTT. Translated: CASSQTATNEKLFF.

The table lists this clone with a count of one. CDR3 DNA sequence: TGTGCCAGCCTTGGACTAGCGGGCCTGGCTCCCCTTGAGCAGTTCTTC. This sequence encodes CASLGLAGLAPLEQFF. The V call is TRBV28, the J call TRBJ2-1; 11 bases match TRBD2. The germline gives CDR1 MDHEN, CDR2 SYDVKM. The CDR3 is 16 amino acids. Trimming took 8 bases from V and 9 from J; bases not matched to a gene: 15. The full variable domain, rest sourced from reference TRBV28 and TRBJ2-1, is DVKVTQSSRYLVKRTGEKVFLECVQDMDHENMFWYRQDPGLGLRLIYFSYDVKMKEKGDIPEGYSVSREKKERFSLILESASTNQTSMYLCASLGLAGLAPLEQFFGPGTRLTVL.

This chain links TRBV18 with TRBJ2-5; 7 bases agree with TRBD1. Germline V CDR1 and CDR2: KGHSH, LQKENI. The junction had 8 bases not matched to a gene; V was cut back by 5 bases and J by 2 bases. The CDR3 sequence is 15 residues long. The CDR3 is CASSSQQGKQETQYF. The CDR3 region has the DNA TGTGCCAGCTCATCCCAACAGGGGAAACAAGAGACCCAGTACTTC.

V and J are TRBV19 and TRBJ2-7; 8 positions agree with TRBD1. Germline V gene data show CDR1 as LNHDA and CDR2 as SQIVND (reference sequence). The CDR3 sequence is 15 residues long. The junction had 8 bases not matched to a gene; V was cut back by 2 bases and J by 5 bases. The CDR3 bases are TGTGCCAGTAGTATAAGGGCAGGGGGCGCAGACGAGCAGTACTTC. It encodes CASSIRAGGADEQYF.

This clone was detected only a few times. The J gene is TRBJ2-1, the V gene TRBV9; TRBD2 agrees at 7 bases. The length of the CDR3 is 17 residues. The V segment lost 3 bases and the J segment 1 base; nucleotides outside the gene matches: 10. CDR1 is SGDLS and CDR2 is YYNGEE in the germline V gene. CDR3 coding DNA: TGTGCCAGCAGCGACAGACTAGCCGGGGGGTCCTACAATGAGCAGTTCTTC. Protein sequence: CASSDRLAGGSYNEQFF.

This rearrangement joins TRBV5-4 to TRBJ2-1, with D uncertain. The CDR3 length is 16 residues. The germline gives CDR1 SGHNT, CDR2 YYREEE (reference sequence). Deletions cut 4 bases from V and 5 bases from J, with 19 bases between. Here the CDR3 reads CASSPLGGRPNNEQFF. The DNA for the CDR3 is TGTGCCAGCAGCCCGTTAGGTGGGCGCCCAAACAATGAGCAGTTCTTC. The full variable domain, rest sourced from reference TRBV5-4 and TRBJ2-1, is ETGVTQSPTHLIKTRGQQVTLRCSSQSGHNTVSWYQQALGQGPQFIFQYYREEENGRGNFPPRFSGLQFPNYSSELNVNALELDDSALYLCASSPLGGRPNNEQFFGPGTRLTVL.

This clone was detected only once. The V call is TRBV24-1, the J call TRBJ1-5, with 7 bases fitting TRBD1. This CDR3 is built from 15 residues. CDR1 and CDR2 from the germline V gene are KGHDR and SFDVKD. V lost 2 bases to trimming and J lost 4 bases; unmatched junction nucleotides: 4. In DNA form, the CDR3 reads TGTGCCACCAGTGATTCTGGCAGGGGGAATCAGCCCCAGCATTTT. It codes for CATSDSGRGNQPQHF.

The V and J genes are TRBV19 and TRBJ2-7, with 14 bases that match TRBD2. The CDR3 extends over 18 amino acids. CDR1 and CDR2 (germline): LNHDA, SQIVND (reference sequence). V dropped 1 base and J dropped 3; count of bases not matched to a gene: 8. CDR3 protein: CASSIVRLAGGRIYEQYF. Here the CDR3 DNA reads TGTGCCAGTAGTATAGTAAGACTAGCGGGAGGGAGAATCTACGAGCAGTACTTC.

This clone turned up a few times. The chain employs TRBV30 and TRBJ1-1, with TRBD1 identical over 8 bases. The V gene's germline CDR1 is GTSNPN and CDR2 SVGIG (reference sequence). The CDR3 is 14 amino acids. V trimming: 4 bases; J trimming: 0 bases; junction bases outside the gene matches: 4. The CDR3 DNA reads TGTGCCTGGAACATGGGACAGGTGAACACTGAAGCTTTCTTT. Amino acid sequence: CAWNMGQVNTEAFF.

This clone was detected only a few times. The chain couples TRBV2 to TRBJ1-5; no clear D gene. V lost 4 bases to trimming and J lost 2 bases, with 12 bases between them. Germline-derived CDR1 and CDR2 are SNHLY and FYNNEI. The CDR3 sequence is 15 residues long. The DNA of the CDR3 is TGTGCCAGCAGTGCAACGAGATTAGGCAATCAGCCCCAGCATTTT. This codes for CASSATRLGNQPQHF.

The chain combines TRBV7-3 with TRBJ2-2, with 7 bases lining up with TRBD1. The V and J ends lost 3 bases and 6 bases, in that order; junction bases with no gene match: 4. Germline-derived CDR1 and CDR2 are SGHTA and FQGTGA. CDR3 length: 14 amino acids. CDR3 bases: TGTGCCAGCAGCTTGGTAGGGGGCTCCGGGGAGCTGTTTTTT. Its translation is CASSLVGGSGELFF.

V and J are TRBV16 and TRBJ1-2, with unresolved D. Trimming removed 0 bases at V and 4 bases at J, with 9 bases between. CDR3 length: 14 residues. In germline, CDR1 is KGHSY, CDR2 FQNENV. This CDR3 reads CASSQSWAAYGYTF. DNA of the CDR3: TGTGCCAGCAGCCAATCGTGGGCAGCCTATGGCTACACCTTC. The whole variable domain, filled in from reference TRBV16 and TRBJ1-2, reads GEEVAQTPKHLVRGEGQKAKLYCAPIKGHSYVFWYQQVLKNEFKFLISFQNENVFDETGMPKERFSAKCLPNSPCSLEIQATKLEDSAVYFCASSQSWAAYGYTFGSGTRLTVV.

The chain uses TRBV9 and TRBJ1-6, with unresolved D. This CDR3 comprises 14 residues. The ends were cut back, 2 bases at V and 7 bases at J, with 10 bases in the middle. The V gene's germline CDR1 is SGDLS and CDR2 YYNGEE. The CDR3 loop reads CASSVRLLNSPLHF. For the CDR3, the DNA is TGTGCCAGCAGCGTCCGACTGTTAAATTCACCCCTCCACTTT.

The chain carries TRBV7-3 and TRBJ1-1, with 9 positions matching TRBD1. The CDR3 is 16 residues long. V lost 5 bases and J lost 4; bases outside the gene matches: 11. CDR1 and CDR2 from the germline V gene are SGHTA and FQGTGA. The CDR3 here is CASSRDRVLIGTEAFF. DNA for the CDR3: TGTGCCAGCAGCAGGGACAGGGTTCTCATCGGCACTGAAGCTTTCTTT.

This clone was observed a single time. The chain recombines TRBV6-5 with TRBJ2-7; 10 nucleotides match TRBD1. The CDR3 totals 14 residues. The germline V gene has CDR1 MNHEY and CDR2 SVGAGI. Trimming removed 7 bases from V and 4 bases from J; junction bases left unmatched: 7. CDR3 sequence (DNA): TGTGCCAGCACCACCGGGACAGGGGCGTACGAGCAGTACTTC. It translates to CASTTGTGAYEQYF.

The chain is built from TRBV6-5 and TRBJ1-2, with TRBD1 as a possible D gene (5 bases). Germline CDR1 MNHEY, CDR2 SVGAGI. V was cut by 8 bases and J by 2 bases, with 18 bases left in between. CDR3 size: 15 residues. The CDR3 DNA follows: TGTGCCAGCGGCCGGTGGGTAGGGGAAAACTATGGCTACACCTTC. Translating gives CASGRWVGENYGYTF.

This chain links TRBV2 with TRBJ1-5; possible D gene TRBD1, 5 bases. V was cut by 7 bases and J by 5 bases, with 12 bases left in between. The CDR3 loop spans 13 amino acids. Germline V CDR1 and CDR2: SNHLY, FYNNEI. The CDR3 nucleotides are TGTGCCAGCAAAGGGGAACGGGATCAGCCCCAGCATTTT. This translates into CASKGERDQPQHF.